This TCR beta chain is from a study of control samples from healthy donors and cancer patients. The CDR3 loop spans 16 amino acids. Trimming shortened V by 0 bases and J by 2 bases, and 11 bases separated the two germline ends. Germline V gene lookup returns CDR1 LGHNA and CDR2 YSLEER. The table came from immunoSEQ multiplex PCR; TCRdb's copy has only in-frame clones and leaves some out. The sample yields 110,000 or so clones, around 90% seen once. Sequencing used blood. This receptor was obtained from a man aged 45-65 years in good health. This chain uses TRBV4-3 with TRBJ1-5, with TRBD1 as a possible D gene (6 bases). CDR3 loop: CASSQEPPGGNQPQHF. CDR3 nucleotides: TGCGCCAGCAGCCAAGAGCCCCCAGGGGGCAATCAGCCCCAGCATTTT.